This section outlines one T cell receptor (beta chain) sequence together with its context. This CDR3 is built from 15 residues. From germline, CDR1 is MNHEY and CDR2 SVGAGI. Deletions cut 5 bases from V and 8 bases from J, with 18 bases between. This sample stems from a study of blood T cell repertoires in COVID-19. Study at large: The United States, Italy and Spain supplied acute and convalescent COVID-19 samples. T cells, B-cell-depleted T cells, or PBMCs supplied cDNA or gDNA.

Original handling: The assay estimated nucleated cells by amplifying reference gene primers. Only in-frame clones appear in the TCRdb table, and some are missing; sequencing was by immunoSEQ multiplex PCR. The DNA gave D and trimming, while V, J and clone size come from that table. Among 120,000 or so clones, around 87% were seen once, and the ten largest hold 25% to 35%. The sample comprised peripheral blood. The origin of this receptor is a woman in her sixties or seventies with acute or convalescent COVID-19. The chain recombines TRBV6-5 with TRBJ1-4; possible D gene TRBD1, 5 bases. The chain's CDR3 is CASSNNLGVGEKLFF. In nucleotides, the CDR3 is TGTGCCAGCAGTAATAACCTAGGGGTGGGAGAAAAACTGTTTTTT.